The T cell receptor beta chain described here comes from a study of lymphopenia after photon versus proton radiotherapy. Study-level findings and limits: Relative stability marked proton patients; photon patients lost diversity and naive cells. After the lymphocyte nadir, photon-treated repertoires showed oligoclonal expansion, especially of CD8+ Temra cells. Survival link was tested only in deceased patients; proton benefit remains a possibility. Larger post-nadir TCR diversity loss correlated inversely with survival in deceased patients.

The method was immunoSEQ multiplex PCR; TCRdb's version includes in-frame clones alone and lacks a portion of them. This sample has about 42,000 clones, with about 83% found just once. CDR3 length: 16 amino acids. V shed 5 bases, J shed 3 bases, and the junction held 9 bases outside the gene matches. Germline CDR1 SGHTA, CDR2 FQGTGA. This clone appeared once. Its antigen is unknown. The sample in question was peripheral blood, obtained from a patient treated with proton-based radiotherapy. The gene calls are TRBV7-3 and TRBJ2-1; 8 bases map to TRBD2. This receptor was identified in a woman in her 70s with pancreatic cancer. CDR3 amino acids: CASSPRTSLGYNEQFF. CDR3 coding DNA: TGTGCCAGCAGCCCGAGGACTAGCTTGGGCTACAATGAGCAGTTCTTC.